Below are 28 T cell receptor beta chains sequenced from a single sample in a study of monozygotic twins with inflammatory bowel disease (dated by TCRdb to 2018 to 2020). To prepare the library, 5' RACE was applied. The sample was run on an Illumina HiSeq 2500. TCRdb reprocessed the reads, and each CDR3 protein sequence is entered once, without DNA. This sample's table has entries for around 210,000 distinct CDR3 sequences. The ten most abundant clones make up 7.7% of the sample. Sequenced: blood. The receptors stem from a human donor with ulcerative colitis or Crohn's disease, or a healthy co-twin of an affected twin (not recorded which).

CDR3 amino acids: CASSQSGSEAFF. The rearrangement uses TRBV4-1 and TRBJ1-1; TCRdb designates TRBD1, a call that cannot be tested without DNA. The CDR3 extends over 12 amino acids. Germline lookup yields CDR1 MGHRA and CDR2 YSYEKL.

V is TRBV7-6 and J is TRBJ2-3; TCRdb returns TRBD2, unconfirmable since there is no DNA. The CDR3 extends over 17 amino acids. Germline values: CDR1 SGHVS, CDR2 FNYEAQ. The CDR3 loop is CASSFRLAGEYTDTQYF.

This chain connects TRBV20-1 to TRBJ2-7; the TCRdb D gene call, TRBD2, has no DNA to confirm it. From germline, CDR1 is DFQATT and CDR2 SNEGSKA (reference sequence). The CDR3 has 14 amino acids. CDR3 region: CSALPSGRLDEQYF.

The chain carries TRBV5-1 and TRBJ1-1. Germline CDR1 SGHRS, CDR2 YFSETQ. The CDR3 has 14 amino acids. The CDR3 sequence is CASSLAWQNTEAFF.

The chain employs TRBV5-1 and TRBJ2-1; absent DNA, TCRdb's TRBD2 call cannot be checked. Germline V CDR1 and CDR2: SGHRS, YFSETQ. CDR3 size: 16 residues. Here the CDR3 reads CASRVSSGGARNEQFF.

The gene calls are TRBV5-4 and TRBJ2-1; TCRdb's assignment of TRBD2 cannot be checked, as there is no DNA. Germline V lookup: CDR1 SGHNT, CDR2 YYREEE (reference sequence). The CDR3 sequence is 16 residues long. The CDR3 sequence is CASSRGLAASYNEQFF.

The chain carries TRBV6-5 and TRBJ2-1; with no DNA, the TCRdb D assignment of TRBD2 cannot be verified. Germline CDR1 reads MNHEY; CDR2 reads SVGAGI. The length of the CDR3 is 13 residues. CDR3: CASSLAGLGEQFF.

The rearrangement links TRBV20-1 to TRBJ1-6; TCRdb reports TRBD1, a call that lacks DNA to check it against. The germline CDR1 and CDR2 sequences are DFQATT and SNEGSKA (reference sequence). The CDR3 runs 17 residues. The CDR3 here is CSAHEDSLGSYNSPLHF.

CDR3: CSARVDSGRKNTGELFF. V gene TRBV20-1 combines with J gene TRBJ2-2; TCRdb reports TRBD2, a call that lacks DNA to check it against. Germline V gene sequence: CDR1 DFQATT, CDR2 SNEGSKA (reference sequence). The CDR3 contains 17 residues.

The chain couples TRBV7-2 to TRBJ1-5. The CDR3 totals 13 residues. CDR1 and CDR2 from the germline V gene are SGHTA and FQGNSA. The CDR3 sequence: CASSFADYQPQHF.

This chain uses TRBV12-3 or TRBV12-4 with TRBJ1-5; TCRdb calls TRBD1, which cannot be checked without DNA. The CDR3 consists of 14 residues. CDR3 amino acids: CASRSTGGNQPQHF.

The J gene is TRBJ1-2, the V gene TRBV5-1; TCRdb's D call of TRBD1 is untestable without DNA. Germline CDR1 SGHRS, CDR2 YFSETQ. The CDR3 is 12 residues long. CDR3 residues: CASSLNRDRYTF.

This rearrangement joins TRBV5-1 to TRBJ2-7; without DNA, the TCRdb call of TRBD1 cannot be checked. CDR3 length: 19 residues. The germline V gene encodes CDR1 SGHRS and CDR2 YFSETQ. The CDR3 spells CASSLVSGDTYRSSYEQYF.

This rearrangement joins TRBV6-1 to TRBJ1-3; no DNA is available, so the TRBD1 call from TCRdb remains unchecked. Germline lookup yields CDR1 MNHNS and CDR2 SASEGT. The CDR3 covers 15 residues. The CDR3 sequence is CASSRQGVSGNTIYF.

The chain couples TRBV29-1 to TRBJ2-1; TCRdb designates TRBD1, a call that cannot be tested without DNA. This CDR3 spans 12 amino acids. In germline, CDR1 is SQVTM, CDR2 ANQGSEA. The CDR3 loop is CSSRTGGNEQFF.

This chain links TRBV7-2 with TRBJ2-1; TCRdb outputs TRBD1, but without DNA this stays unchecked. CDR3 length: 15 residues. Germline assignment: CDR1 SGHTA and CDR2 FQGNSA. CDR3 protein: CASSLGTGGWNEQFF. Full variable domain (missing parts from reference TRBV7-2 and TRBJ2-1): GAGVSQSPSNKVTEKGKDVELRCDPISGHTALYWYRQSLGQGLEFLIYFQGNSAPDKSGLPSDRFSAERTGGSVSTLTIQRTQQEDSAVYLCASSLGTGGWNEQFFGPGTRLTVL.

The chain couples TRBV5-6 to TRBJ2-7; without DNA, the TCRdb call of TRBD1 cannot be checked. The CDR3 contains 14 residues. The V gene's germline CDR1 is SGHDT and CDR2 YYEEEE. The CDR3 spells CASSPGTLTYEQYF.

The rearrangement links TRBV5-1 to TRBJ2-1; TCRdb names TRBD1, which stays unverified in the absence of DNA. The CDR3 has 13 amino acids. Germline CDR1 and CDR2: SGHRS and YFSETQ. The CDR3 loop is CASSLEPQGEQFF. The entire variable domain, with the rest obtained from reference TRBV5-1 and TRBJ2-1, is as follows: KAGVTQTPRYLIKTRGQQVTLSCSPISGHRSVSWYQQTPGQGLQFLFEYFSETQRNKGNFPGRFSGRQFSNSRSEMNVSTLELGDSALYLCASSLEPQGEQFFGPGTRLTVL.

The chain couples TRBV5-1 to TRBJ2-2; TCRdb lists TRBD1, though no DNA is available to test this call. The CDR3 spans 14 residues. The germline V gene has CDR1 SGHRS and CDR2 YFSETQ. This chain's CDR3 is CASGPDRDTGELFF.

The rearrangement joins TRBV2 to TRBJ2-3; absent DNA, TCRdb's TRBD2 call cannot be checked. The length of the CDR3 is 14 residues. CDR1 and CDR2 (germline): SNHLY, FYNNEI. The CDR3: CASRLAGVTDTQYF. The full variable domain, rest sourced from reference TRBV2 and TRBJ2-3, is EPEVTQTPSHQVTQMGQEVILRCVPISNHLYFYWYRQILGQKVEFLVSFYNNEISEKSEIFDDQFSVERPDGSNFTLKIRSTKLEDSAMYFCASRLAGVTDTQYFGPGTRLTVL.

V is TRBV7-2 and J is TRBJ2-7; the D call of TRBD2 rests on TCRdb alone, since no DNA is present to check it. The V gene's germline CDR1 is SGHTA and CDR2 FQGNSA. This CDR3 is built from 17 residues. CDR3 loop: CASSLVPSGSGGYEQYF.

This chain connects TRBV27 to TRBJ1-2; TCRdb's D gene call, TRBD1, goes unchecked for lack of DNA. Germline V lookup: CDR1 MNHEY, CDR2 SMNVEV (reference sequence). This CDR3 has 16 residues. The CDR3 loop reads CASSLSGQGYLDGYTF.

The CDR3 protein is CASSTIMRVNTEAFF. The rearrangement uses TRBV6-1 and TRBJ1-1. The length of the CDR3 is 15 residues. Germline V CDR1 and CDR2: MNHNS, SASEGT.

The chain has TRBV7-6 and TRBJ1-4. The CDR3 contains 14 residues. Germline V gene sequence: CDR1 SGHVS, CDR2 FNYEAQ. The chain's CDR3 is CASSFSTTNEKLFF.

The chain has TRBV3-1 and TRBJ2-2; the D gene TCRdb calls, TRBD2, cannot be checked with no DNA. CDR1 is LGHDT, CDR2 YNNKEL, per germline (reference sequence). The CDR3 length is 17 residues. CDR3 protein: CASSPTSGRGDTGELFF.

The chain has TRBV20-1 and TRBJ2-7; lacking DNA, the TRBD2 call made by TCRdb goes unchecked. CDR3 size: 14 residues. The germline V gene has CDR1 DFQATT and CDR2 SNEGSKA (reference sequence). CDR3 amino acids: CSASPGGGSYEQYF.

The V gene is TRBV6-1, the J gene TRBJ2-3; TCRdb selects TRBD1, and the lack of DNA leaves this call unchecked. CDR1 MNHNS and CDR2 SASEGT come from the germline V gene. The CDR3 runs to 18 residues. This CDR3 reads CASTEAHSFGHPQDTQYF.

This sequence joins TRBV5-1 and TRBJ2-5; with no DNA, the TCRdb D assignment of TRBD1 cannot be verified. Germline CDR1 and CDR2: SGHRS and YFSETQ. CDR3 length equals 15 residues. This CDR3 reads CASSPPQGPQETQYF.